This TCR beta chain was documented in a study of blood T cell repertoires in COVID-19. Study in general: Donors in the United States, Italy and Spain gave samples during acute or convalescent COVID-19. The cDNA or gDNA used as material had been derived from T cells, B-cell-depleted T cells, or PBMCs.

As originally analysed: Counts of nucleated cells, estimated from reference gene primer amplification, were obtained. Repertoires were generated with immunoSEQ multiplex PCR, while TCRdb's copy carries only in-frame clones and drops some. V and J calls plus clone size are reproduced from that table; the DNA served to infer D and trimming. Of around 130,000 clones listed, approximately 90% are singletons. V lost 3 bases and J lost 7, with 8 bases in between. The length of the CDR3 is 12 residues. Germline loops: CDR1 LGHDT, CDR2 YNNKEL (reference sequence). J is TRBJ2-3 and V is TRBV3-1 (or the pseudogene TRBV3-2); D may be TRBD1 (6 bases). The TCR originated in a man in his forties or fifties with active or convalescent COVID-19. Sequencing used peripheral blood. CDR3 bases: TGTGCCAGCAGCCACAGGGGAAATACGCAGTATTTT. Residues: CASSHRGNTQYF.